Presented here are 21 T cell receptor beta chains from one specimen sequenced in a study of T cell responses to AZD1222 COVID-19 vaccine. Libraries were prepared by immunoSEQ multiplex PCR; TCRdb keeps only in-frame clonotypes and omits some of them. The sample lists 120,000 or so clones, 92% occurring once. This specimen consisted of peripheral blood, obtained on day 0 of AZD1222 vaccination. The receptor set was obtained from an adult in good health.

V gene TRBV6-2 or TRBV6-3 combines with J gene TRBJ2-7; D is undetermined. Germline values: CDR1 MNHEY, CDR2 SVGEGT. This CDR3 is 10 amino acids long. V was pared by 6 bases and J by 7 bases, with 7 bases between. CDR3 loop: CASSSREQYF. As DNA, the CDR3 is TGTGCCAGCAGCTCGAGGGAGCAGTACTTC.

The chain links TRBV6-5 to TRBJ1-1; 12 bases are shared with TRBD1. The CDR3 runs to 13 residues. Germline CDR1 and CDR2: MNHEY and SVGAGI. The V and J ends lost 8 bases and 6 bases, in that order; junction bases with no gene match: 4. The chain's CDR3 is CASSWDRGPEAFF. CDR3 bases: TGTGCCAGCTCGTGGGACAGGGGGCCTGAAGCTTTCTTT.

The chain couples TRBV9 to TRBJ2-5, with D uncertain. The CDR3 sequence is 15 residues long. Germline lookup yields CDR1 SGDLS and CDR2 YYNGEE. The V end lost 0 bases, the J end lost 2 bases, and 11 bases lay between the germline ends. This CDR3 reads CASSVGVSEQETQYF. CDR3 nucleotides: TGTGCCAGCAGCGTAGGGGTCTCGGAACAAGAGACCCAGTACTTC. Using reference TRBV9 and TRBJ2-5 for the parts outside the CDR3, the full variable domain is DSGVTQTPKHLITATGQRVTLRCSPRSGDLSVYWYQQSLDQGLQFLIQYYNGEERAKGNILERFSAQQFPDLHSELNLSSLELGDSALYFCASSVGVSEQETQYFGPGTRLLVL.

The gene calls are TRBV6-5 and TRBJ1-4; a weak D match, TRBD1 (5 bases). The germline V gene has CDR1 MNHEY and CDR2 SVGAGI. The CDR3 spans 16 residues. V was clipped by 0 bases and J by 7 bases, with 15 bases between them. Here the CDR3 DNA reads TGTGCCAGCAGTTACTCGAGTCCAGGGTTGAGTGAAAAACTGTTTTTT. It is translated as CASSYSSPGLSEKLFF.

This clone was counted once. V gene TRBV5-1 combines with J gene TRBJ2-7; TRBD2 agrees at 10 bases. This CDR3 has 15 residues. V trimming: 6 bases; J trimming: 5 bases; junction bases outside the gene matches: 11. Germline CDR1 reads SGHRS; CDR2 reads YFSETQ. The chain's CDR3 is CASTTGTSDTHEQYF. Written as DNA, the CDR3 is TGCGCCAGCACAACCGGGACTAGCGATACCCACGAGCAGTACTTC.

The rearrangement uses TRBV2 and TRBJ1-3; 8 bases fit TRBD1. CDR3 size: 15 residues. The germline V gene has CDR1 SNHLY and CDR2 FYNNEI. Trimming cost V 5 bases and J 2 bases; bases outside gene matches: 5. The CDR3 sequence: CASSPDRGTGNTIYF. CDR3 bases: TGTGCCAGCAGTCCAGACAGGGGAACTGGAAACACCATATATTTT.

The rearrangement uses TRBV18 and TRBJ2-1, with 9 positions matching TRBD2. Losses at the gene ends were 2 bases for V and 7 bases for J; bases not matched to a gene: 9. The CDR3 runs to 16 residues. Germline V lookup: CDR1 KGHSH, CDR2 LQKENI. In nucleotides, the CDR3 is TGTGCCAGCTCACCAAGGGTAGCGGGAGCAGGGAATGAGCAGTTCTTC. This gives the protein CASSPRVAGAGNEQFF.

The chain couples TRBV7-2 to TRBJ2-7; maybe TRBD1 (6 bases). CDR3 size: 14 residues. The germline V and J ends were trimmed by 3 bases and 7 bases, with 16 bases remaining between them. Germline V lookup: CDR1 SGHTA, CDR2 FQGNSA. CDR3 protein: CASSLKQGPWEQYF. The CDR3 DNA reads as TGTGCCAGCAGCTTGAAACAGGGACCTTGGGAGCAGTACTTC.

The chain employs TRBV7-2 and TRBJ2-7, with 10 bases identical to TRBD2. Germline trimming cut 5 bases from V and 4 bases from J; bases unmatched to any gene: 8. The CDR3 has 15 residues. Germline-derived CDR1 and CDR2 are SGHTA and FQGNSA. The CDR3 spells CASSASGRGSYEQYF. The CDR3, as DNA: TGTGCCAGCAGCGCAAGCGGGAGGGGGAGTTACGAGCAGTACTTC.

V gene TRBV18 combines with J gene TRBJ2-1, with 9 bases identical to TRBD2. The trim removed 6 bases at V and 8 bases at J, leaving 11 bases unmatched. The CDR3 totals 15 residues. Germline V gene data show CDR1 as KGHSH and CDR2 as LQKENI. The CDR3, as DNA: TGTGCCAGCTCGCCCCTAGCGGGAACCCCCGATGAGCAGTTCTTC. Its translation: CASSPLAGTPDEQFF.

This CDR3 reads CSASSGRAGNEQFF. CDR3 DNA sequence: TGCAGTGCTAGTAGCGGGAGGGCGGGCAATGAGCAGTTCTTC. J is TRBJ2-1 and V is TRBV20-1; 11 nucleotides agree with TRBD2. This CDR3 has 14 residues. From germline, CDR1 is DFQATT and CDR2 SNEGSKA (reference sequence). V lost 3 bases, J lost 6 bases, and 4 bases stayed unmatched.

This clone turned up a few times. V usage is TRBV6-5 and J usage is TRBJ1-1, with D hard to call. The germline V and J ends were trimmed by 2 bases and 5 bases, with 9 bases remaining between them. Per the germline V gene, CDR1 is MNHEY and CDR2 is SVGAGI. This CDR3 contains 13 residues. The DNA for the CDR3 is TGTGCCAGCAGTTACGGCAGGCCGACTGAAGCTTTCTTT. It specifies CASSYGRPTEAFF.

In this sample, this clone turned up once. This sequence joins TRBV27 and TRBJ2-3, with TRBD1 identical over 7 bases. The CDR3 extends over 13 amino acids. The J segment lost 4 bases and the V segment lost 5 bases, leaving 3 bases of the junction unmatched. Germline CDR1 and CDR2: MNHEY and SMNVEV (reference sequence). CDR3 bases: TGTGCCAGCAGTCGACAGGGCCCAGATACGCAGTATTTT. Encoded protein: CASSRQGPDTQYF.

The V and J genes are TRBV5-4 and TRBJ1-6; the D gene is possibly TRBD1 (5 bases). Trimming cost V 4 bases and J 7 bases, with 9 bases left between them. Germline-derived CDR1 and CDR2 are SGHNT and YYREEE (reference sequence). The CDR3 contains 13 residues. CDR3 sequence reads: CASSGDVNSPLHF. CDR3 in DNA: TGTGCCAGCAGCGGGGACGTAAATTCACCCCTCCACTTT.

The chain has TRBV20-1 and TRBJ2-3, with D possibly being TRBD2 (6 bases). CDR1 is DFQATT, CDR2 SNEGSKA, per germline (reference sequence). The CDR3 extends over 16 amino acids. Trimming cost V 3 bases and J 5 bases, with 21 bases left between them. CDR3 residues: CSASPPWGGLGDTQYF. The CDR3 coding sequence is TGCAGTGCTAGTCCACCTTGGGGAGGATTGGGAGATACGCAGTATTTT.

This chain uses TRBV5-1 with TRBJ2-3, with 9 bases lining up with TRBD2. The CDR3 is 17 residues long. V dropped 4 bases and J dropped 4; count of bases not matched to a gene: 13. Germline CDR1 SGHRS, CDR2 YFSETQ. The CDR3 bases are TGCGCCAGCAGCCCCCAGGCCTTAGCGGGAGTCCCAGATACGCAGTATTTT. It encodes CASSPQALAGVPDTQYF.

V usage is TRBV10-2 and J usage is TRBJ2-1; D not certain. Trimming cost V 6 bases and J 2 bases, with 8 bases left between them. Looked up from germline, CDR1 is WSHSY and CDR2 is SAAADI. The CDR3 consists of 13 residues. CDR3 region: CASRYHPYNEQFF. The CDR3 nucleotides are TGCGCCAGCAGATATCACCCCTACAATGAGCAGTTCTTC.

The CDR3 loop reads CASRHTGTLYGYTF. For the CDR3, the DNA is TGTGCCAGCAGACATACCGGGACACTCTATGGCTACACCTTC. The chain carries TRBV28 and TRBJ1-2; tentatively, D is TRBD1 (6 bases). CDR1 is MDHEN and CDR2 is SYDVKM in the germline V gene. The CDR3 has 14 residues. V lost 6 bases and J 4 bases, leaving 15 bases between the germline ends.

The rearrangement uses TRBV5-1 and TRBJ1-3; 7 bases are a match to TRBD1. V shed 4 bases, J shed 2 bases, and the junction held 9 bases outside the gene matches. The CDR3 has 16 amino acids. Germline CDR1 reads SGHRS; CDR2 reads YFSETQ. Here the CDR3 reads CASSTGITGAGNTIYF. DNA of the CDR3: TGCGCCAGCAGCACGGGAATAACAGGGGCTGGAAACACCATATATTTT.

The genes are TRBV19 and TRBJ1-2; 10 bases agree with TRBD1. Germline CDR1 reads LNHDA; CDR2 reads SQIVND (reference sequence). V gave up 6 bases and J gave up 4 bases; unmatched junction bases: 14. There are 17 residues in the CDR3. The CDR3 bases are TGTGCCAGTAGCCGCCTTCCAGGGACAGGGGCGGGCTATGGCTACACCTTC. Amino acids: CASSRLPGTGAGYGYTF.

This chain links TRBV7-2 with TRBJ1-2, with TRBD1 matching 7 bases. This CDR3 is 15 amino acids long. Germline V gene lookup returns CDR1 SGHTA and CDR2 FQGNSA. The ends lost 4 bases at V and 1 base at J; junction bases unmatched: 6. The CDR3 bases are TGTGCCAGCAGCTCAAGACAGGGTCTTAACTATGGCTACACCTTC. Its translation is CASSSRQGLNYGYTF.